This entry is about one TCR beta chain. These data belong to a study of blood T cell repertoires in COVID-19. About the study: There were acute and convalescent COVID-19 samples, and they came from the United States, Italy and Spain. Sources were T cells, B-cell-depleted T cells, or PBMCs; the material itself was cDNA or gDNA.

The CDR3 loop spans 15 amino acids. V was shortened by 0 bases and J by 3 bases, with 12 bases between the two germline ends. Germline assignment: CDR1 SGHRS and CDR2 YFSETQ. Original methodology: Reference gene primer amplification gave nucleated cell count estimates. Method: immunoSEQ multiplex PCR; TCRdb's copy keeps in-frame clones and lacks some. V and J calls and clone size are those listed in that table; D and trimming were worked out from the DNA. The profile covers 200,000 to 250,000 clones, with more than 70% appearing a single time and about 3.6% taken by the ten largest. Material for sequencing was peripheral blood. The TCR sequence derives from a woman of 80 years or more with acute or convalescent COVID-19. The chain combines TRBV5-1 with TRBJ1-2; D call uncertain. This CDR3 is CASSLDAHRYYGYTF. The CDR3 DNA reads as TGCGCCAGCAGCTTGGACGCCCACAGATACTATGGCTACACCTTC.